A single sample is the source of the 28 T cell receptor beta chains below, sequenced in a study of monozygotic twins with inflammatory bowel disease. After re-calling the 5' RACE reads, TCRdb lists one entry per CDR3 protein, DNA absent. Its table lists 350,000 to 500,000 distinct CDR3 sequences. Sequenced: blood. These TCRs come from a human donor with ulcerative colitis or Crohn's disease, or a healthy co-twin of an affected twin (not recorded which).

This chain links TRBV4-1 with TRBJ2-7; with no DNA, the TCRdb D assignment of TRBD1 cannot be verified. Looked up from germline, CDR1 is MGHRA and CDR2 is YSYEKL. CDR3 length: 15 amino acids. CDR3 loop: CASSQQGAGAYEQYF.

The rearrangement uses TRBV14 and TRBJ2-7. This CDR3 is 12 amino acids long. Germline values: CDR1 SGHDN, CDR2 FVKESK. The CDR3 here is CASSQEVYEQYF. Variable domain in full (rest from reference TRBV14 and TRBJ2-7): EAGVTQFPSHSVIEKGQTVTLRCDPISGHDNLYWYRRVMGKEIKFLLHFVKESKQDESGMPNNRFLAERTGGTYSTLKVQPAELEDSGVYFCASSQEVYEQYFGPGTRLTVT.

The rearrangement links TRBV15 to TRBJ2-7. CDR1 is LNHNV and CDR2 is YYDKDF in the germline V gene (reference sequence). CDR3 size: 14 residues. The CDR3 loop reads CATSRYATGYEQYF.

The gene calls are TRBV20-1 and TRBJ1-6; TCRdb's D call, TRBD1, is unchecked because there is no DNA. CDR3 length: 13 amino acids. Germline CDR1 DFQATT, CDR2 SNEGSKA (reference sequence). Here the CDR3 reads CSAPGSSNSPLHF.

The chain uses TRBV5-6 and TRBJ2-7. This CDR3 comprises 15 residues. CDR1 is SGHDT and CDR2 is YYEEEE in the germline V gene. CDR3 sequence reads: CASSGHRNLSYEQYF. The variable domain in full, with the rest retrieved from reference TRBV5-6 and TRBJ2-7, is DAGVTQSPTHLIKTRGQQVTLRCSPKSGHDTVSWYQQALGQGPQFIFQYYEEEERQRGNFPDRFSGHQFPNYSSELNVNALLLGDSALYLCASSGHRNLSYEQYFGPGTRLTVT.

The rearrangement uses TRBV18 and TRBJ2-7; there is no DNA to check the TCRdb D call of TRBD2. The CDR3 spans 17 residues. Per germline, CDR1 KGHSH and CDR2 LQKENI. The CDR3 protein is CASSPSGTSGSSYEQYF.

The chain couples TRBV6-5 to TRBJ1-3; TCRdb outputs TRBD1, but without DNA this stays unchecked. The CDR3 runs 11 residues. CDR1 MNHEY and CDR2 SVGAGI come from the germline V gene. The chain's CDR3 is CASWGGNTIYF.

This chain joins TRBV29-1 and TRBJ2-7. Germline V lookup: CDR1 SQVTM, CDR2 ANQGSEA. The CDR3 is 12 residues long. CDR3 sequence reads: CSVEGSSYEQYF.

This CDR3 is CASSSGQTNNEQFF. This sequence joins TRBV7-2 and TRBJ2-1; without DNA, the TCRdb call of TRBD1 cannot be checked. Germline CDR1 and CDR2: SGHTA and FQGNSA. This CDR3 contains 14 residues.

The chain joins TRBV6-1 to TRBJ1-5. The CDR3 has 15 residues. Germline loops: CDR1 MNHNS, CDR2 SASEGT. CDR3 in amino acids: CASSEVWDSNQPQHF.

V is TRBV4-2 and J is TRBJ1-1. The germline CDR1 and CDR2 sequences are LGHNA and YNFKEQ. The CDR3 has 13 amino acids. CDR3 in amino acids: CASSQQQDTEAFF.

V is TRBV29-1 and J is TRBJ2-7. Germline lookup yields CDR1 SQVTM and CDR2 ANQGSEA. This CDR3 is built from 14 residues. CDR3 amino acids: CSVGEGRRSYEQYF.

V gene TRBV20-1 combines with J gene TRBJ2-7; TCRdb gives TRBD2 as the D gene, but with no DNA this cannot be confirmed. The CDR3 is made up of 17 amino acids. Germline CDR1 is DFQATT and CDR2 is SNEGSKA (reference sequence). The CDR3 region is CSATRTSGGNVNYEQYF.

CDR3 region: CASSLTGVETEAFF. This chain links TRBV5-5 with TRBJ1-1; TCRdb's D gene call, TRBD1, goes unchecked for lack of DNA. This CDR3 has 14 amino acids. Per the germline V gene, CDR1 is SGHKS and CDR2 is YYEKEE (reference sequence). The full variable domain, rest sourced from reference TRBV5-5 and TRBJ1-1, is DAGVTQSPTHLIKTRGQQVTLRCSPISGHKSVSWYQQVLGQGPQFIFQYYEKEERGRGNFPDRFSARQFPNYSSELNVNALLLGDSALYLCASSLTGVETEAFFGQGTRLTVV.

This rearrangement joins TRBV5-5 to TRBJ1-2; TCRdb's assignment of TRBD1 cannot be checked, as there is no DNA. Germline loops: CDR1 SGHKS, CDR2 YYEKEE (reference sequence). The CDR3 is 16 residues long. CDR3: CASSPGSRVLGYGYTF.

V gene TRBV12-3 or TRBV12-4 combines with J gene TRBJ2-2. CDR3 length equals 13 residues. CDR3 protein: CASSLADGGELFF.

V gene TRBV10-3 combines with J gene TRBJ2-7; TCRdb lists TRBD1, though no DNA is available to test this call. CDR1 is ENHRY and CDR2 is SYGVKD in the germline V gene. CDR3 length: 12 amino acids. The chain's CDR3 is CATQTASYEQYF.

V is TRBV7-2 and J is TRBJ2-7; lacking DNA, the TRBD1 call made by TCRdb goes unchecked. Germline V gene sequence: CDR1 SGHTA, CDR2 FQGNSA. The CDR3 consists of 14 residues. This CDR3 is CASSLRQAGNEQYF.

The rearrangement joins TRBV5-1 to TRBJ1-3; TCRdb selects TRBD1, and the lack of DNA leaves this call unchecked. This CDR3 contains 14 residues. CDR1 SGHRS and CDR2 YFSETQ come from the germline V gene. CDR3: CASSPDRGRDTIYF.

V gene TRBV7-2 combines with J gene TRBJ2-5; TCRdb's D call, TRBD1, is unchecked because there is no DNA. The V gene's germline CDR1 is SGHTA and CDR2 FQGNSA. The CDR3 runs to 15 residues. This CDR3 reads CASSSRDRGKETQYF. The whole variable domain, filled in from reference TRBV7-2 and TRBJ2-5, reads GAGVSQSPSNKVTEKGKDVELRCDPISGHTALYWYRQSLGQGLEFLIYFQGNSAPDKSGLPSDRFSAERTGGSVSTLTIQRTQQEDSAVYLCASSSRDRGKETQYFGPGTRLLVL.

This CDR3 is CASSYGQSNSPLHF. The V gene is TRBV6-5, the J gene TRBJ1-6; TCRdb picks TRBD1, but there is no DNA to check that call. This CDR3 is 14 amino acids long. CDR1 and CDR2 (germline): MNHEY, SVGAGI.

CDR3 region: CASSLSWQGETGELFF. The chain is built from TRBV5-1 and TRBJ2-2; checking the TCRdb D call of TRBD1 is not possible without DNA. The CDR3 length is 16 residues. Per germline, CDR1 SGHRS and CDR2 YFSETQ.

This chain connects TRBV7-9 to TRBJ2-3; absent DNA, TCRdb's TRBD2 call cannot be checked. CDR1 is SEHNR, CDR2 FQNEAQ, per germline (reference sequence). This CDR3 region has 15 residues. Here the CDR3 reads CASSLGGGAIDTQYF. Supplemented by reference TRBV7-9 and TRBJ2-3, the full variable domain reads DTGVSQNPRHKITKRGQNVTFRCDPISEHNRLYWYRQTLGQGPEFLTYFQNEAQLEKSRLLSDRFSAERPKGSFSTLEIQRTEQGDSAMYLCASSLGGGAIDTQYFGPGTRLTVL.

J is TRBJ2-2 and V is TRBV6-5; absent DNA, TCRdb's TRBD2 call cannot be checked. CDR1 and CDR2 from the germline V gene are MNHEY and SVGAGI. The CDR3 loop spans 19 amino acids. The CDR3 sequence: CASSSHYSVAGGYTGELFF.

The gene calls are TRBV19 and TRBJ1-1; TCRdb lists TRBD1, though no DNA is available to test this call. The CDR3 sequence is 13 residues long. The V gene's germline CDR1 is LNHDA and CDR2 SQIVND (reference sequence). The CDR3 sequence: CASRLTANTEAFF.

The V gene is TRBV12-3 or TRBV12-4, the J gene TRBJ2-3; the D call from TCRdb, TRBD1, cannot be confirmed without DNA. The CDR3 length is 15 residues. The CDR3 spells CASSPVRGRTDTQYF.

The gene calls are TRBV12-3 or TRBV12-4 and TRBJ2-3; TCRdb's D gene call, TRBD1, goes unchecked for lack of DNA. This CDR3 comprises 13 residues. CDR3 sequence reads: CASTLGGVNTQYF.

J is TRBJ2-7 and V is TRBV7-9; absent DNA, TCRdb's TRBD2 call cannot be checked. Germline CDR1 and CDR2: SEHNR and FQNEAQ (reference sequence). The CDR3 extends over 14 amino acids. The chain's CDR3 is CASSSASDPYEQYF.